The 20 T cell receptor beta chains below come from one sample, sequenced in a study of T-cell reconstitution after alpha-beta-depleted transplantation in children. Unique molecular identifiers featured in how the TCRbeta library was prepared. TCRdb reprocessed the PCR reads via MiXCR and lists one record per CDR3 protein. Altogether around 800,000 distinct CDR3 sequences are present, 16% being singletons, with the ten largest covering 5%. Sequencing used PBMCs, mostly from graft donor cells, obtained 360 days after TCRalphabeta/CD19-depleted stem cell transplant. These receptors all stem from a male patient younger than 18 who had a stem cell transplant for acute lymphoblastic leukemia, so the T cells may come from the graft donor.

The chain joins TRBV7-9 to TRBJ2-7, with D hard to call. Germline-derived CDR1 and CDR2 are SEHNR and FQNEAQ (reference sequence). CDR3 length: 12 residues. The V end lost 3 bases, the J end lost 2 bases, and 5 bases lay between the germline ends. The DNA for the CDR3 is TGTGCCAGCAGCTTCGAAGCCTACGAGCAGTACTTC. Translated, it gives CASSFEAYEQYF.

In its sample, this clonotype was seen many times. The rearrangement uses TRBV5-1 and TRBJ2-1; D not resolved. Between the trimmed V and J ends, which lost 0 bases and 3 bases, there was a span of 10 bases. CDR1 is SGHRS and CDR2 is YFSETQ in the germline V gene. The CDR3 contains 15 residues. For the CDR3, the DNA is TGCGCCAGCAGCTTGGCGGCGGTCATCTACAATGAGCAGTTCTTC. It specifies CASSLAAVIYNEQFF.

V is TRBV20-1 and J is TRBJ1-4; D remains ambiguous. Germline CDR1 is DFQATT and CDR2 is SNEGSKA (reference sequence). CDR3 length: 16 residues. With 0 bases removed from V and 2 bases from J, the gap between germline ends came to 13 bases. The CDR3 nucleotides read TGCAGTGCTAGAGATGGAGGCCGGCGGACTAATGAAAAACTGTTTTTT. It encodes CSARDGGRRTNEKLFF.

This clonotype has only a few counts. CDR3 region: CASSFEGLGSYNEQFF. The CDR3, as DNA: TGTGCCAGCAGTTTCGAGGGACTCGGCTCCTACAATGAGCAGTTCTTC. The chain couples TRBV12-3 or TRBV12-4 to TRBJ2-1, with a tentative D call TRBD2 (6 bases). V gave up 3 bases and J gave up 0 bases, with 12 bases separating them. CDR3 length equals 16 residues.

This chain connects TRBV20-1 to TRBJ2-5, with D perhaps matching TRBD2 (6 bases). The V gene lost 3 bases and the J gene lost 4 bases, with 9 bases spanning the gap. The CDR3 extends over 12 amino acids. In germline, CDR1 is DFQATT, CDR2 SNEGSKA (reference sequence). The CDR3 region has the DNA TGCAGTGCTAGGAGGAGGGGAGAGACCCAGTACTTC. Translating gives CSARRRGETQYF.

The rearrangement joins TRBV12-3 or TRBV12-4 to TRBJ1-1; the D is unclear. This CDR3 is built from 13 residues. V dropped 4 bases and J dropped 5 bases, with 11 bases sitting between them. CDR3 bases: TGTGCCAGCAGTTACCAGTGGAGGACTGAAGCTTTCTTT. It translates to CASSYQWRTEAFF.

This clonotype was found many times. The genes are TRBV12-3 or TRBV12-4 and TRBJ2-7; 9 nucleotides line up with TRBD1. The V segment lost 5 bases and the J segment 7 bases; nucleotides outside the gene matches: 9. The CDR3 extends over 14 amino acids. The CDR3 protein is CASSPGTGIREQYF. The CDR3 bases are TGTGCCAGCAGTCCCGGGACAGGGATCAGGGAGCAGTACTTC.

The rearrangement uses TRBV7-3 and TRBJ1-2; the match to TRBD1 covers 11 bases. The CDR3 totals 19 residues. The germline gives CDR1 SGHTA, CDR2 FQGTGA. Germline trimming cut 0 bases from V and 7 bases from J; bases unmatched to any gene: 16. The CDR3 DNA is TGTGCCAGCAGCTTAACGGCCGGGACAGGGGGAGCTCGGGTGTTTGGCTACACCTTC. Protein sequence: CASSLTAGTGGARVFGYTF.

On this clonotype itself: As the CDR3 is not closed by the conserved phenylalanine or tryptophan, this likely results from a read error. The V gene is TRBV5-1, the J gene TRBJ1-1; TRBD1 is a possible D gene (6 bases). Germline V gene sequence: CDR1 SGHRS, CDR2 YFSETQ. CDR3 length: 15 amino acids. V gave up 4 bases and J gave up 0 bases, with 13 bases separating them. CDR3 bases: TGCGCCAGCAGCACTGGGGACATCATGAACACTGAAGCTTTCTAT. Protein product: CASSTGDIMNTEAFY.

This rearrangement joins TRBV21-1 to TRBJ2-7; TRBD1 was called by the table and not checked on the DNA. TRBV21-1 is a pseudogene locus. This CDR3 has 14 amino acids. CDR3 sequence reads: CASSGGQGAGEQYF. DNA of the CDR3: TGTGCCAGCAGCGGAGGACAGGGGGCTGGTGAGCAGTACTTC.

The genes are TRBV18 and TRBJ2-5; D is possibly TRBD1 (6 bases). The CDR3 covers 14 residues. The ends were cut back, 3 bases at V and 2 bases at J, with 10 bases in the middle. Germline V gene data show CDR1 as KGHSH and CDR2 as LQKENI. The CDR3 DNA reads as TGTGCCAGCTCACCTGACAGGTTACAAGAGACCCAGTACTTC. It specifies CASSPDRLQETQYF.

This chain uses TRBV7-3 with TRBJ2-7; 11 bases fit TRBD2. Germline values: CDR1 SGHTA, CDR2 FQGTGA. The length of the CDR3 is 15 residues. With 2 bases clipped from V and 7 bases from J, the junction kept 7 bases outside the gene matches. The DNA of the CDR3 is TGTGCCAGCAGCTTAGGCGCTAGCGGGAGGTCGGAGCAGTACTTC. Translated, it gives CASSLGASGRSEQYF.

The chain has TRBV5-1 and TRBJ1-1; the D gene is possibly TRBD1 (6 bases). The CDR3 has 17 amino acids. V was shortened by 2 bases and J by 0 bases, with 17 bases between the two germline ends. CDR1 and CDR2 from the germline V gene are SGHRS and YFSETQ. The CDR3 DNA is TGCGCCAGCAGCTTAACGGTCAGGGGAAGGGTGAACACTGAAGCTTTCTTT. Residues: CASSLTVRGRVNTEAFF.

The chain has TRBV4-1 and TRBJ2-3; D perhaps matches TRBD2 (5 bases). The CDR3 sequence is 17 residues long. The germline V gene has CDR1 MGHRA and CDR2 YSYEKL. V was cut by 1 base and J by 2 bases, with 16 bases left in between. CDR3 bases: TGCGCCAGCAGCCAAGGGAGGCCGATCACCTTCACAGATACGCAGTATTTT. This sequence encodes CASSQGRPITFTDTQYF.

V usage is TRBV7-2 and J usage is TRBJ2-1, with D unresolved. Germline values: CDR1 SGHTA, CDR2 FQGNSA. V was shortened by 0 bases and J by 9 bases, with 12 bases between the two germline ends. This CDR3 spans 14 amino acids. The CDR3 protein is CASSLASYFSEQFF. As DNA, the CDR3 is TGTGCCAGCAGCTTAGCGTCCTATTTCAGTGAGCAGTTCTTC.

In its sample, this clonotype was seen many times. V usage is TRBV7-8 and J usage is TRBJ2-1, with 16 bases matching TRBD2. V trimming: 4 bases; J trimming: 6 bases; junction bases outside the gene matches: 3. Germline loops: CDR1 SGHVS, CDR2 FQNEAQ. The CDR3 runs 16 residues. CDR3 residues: CASSSGTSGRANEQFF. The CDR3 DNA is TGTGCCAGCAGCTCGGGGACTAGCGGGAGGGCCAATGAGCAGTTCTTC.

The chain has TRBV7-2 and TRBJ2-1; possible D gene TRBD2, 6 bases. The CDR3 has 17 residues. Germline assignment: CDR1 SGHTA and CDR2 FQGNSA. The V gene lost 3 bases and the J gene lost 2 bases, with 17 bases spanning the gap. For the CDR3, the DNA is TGTGCCAGCAGCTTTCCTACTAGCCGCCGAACCTACAATGAGCAGTTCTTC. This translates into CASSFPTSRRTYNEQFF.

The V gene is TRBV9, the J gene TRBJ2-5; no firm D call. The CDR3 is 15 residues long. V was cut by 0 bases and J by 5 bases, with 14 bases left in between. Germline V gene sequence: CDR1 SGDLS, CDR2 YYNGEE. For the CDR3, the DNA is TGTGCCAGCAGCGTAGTGTCGGACGCCAGGGAGACCCAGTACTTC. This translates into CASSVVSDARETQYF.

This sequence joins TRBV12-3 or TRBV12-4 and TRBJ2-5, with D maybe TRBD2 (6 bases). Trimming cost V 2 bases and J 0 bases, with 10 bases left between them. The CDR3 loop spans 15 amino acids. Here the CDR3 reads CASSLSRENQETQYF. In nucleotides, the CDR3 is TGTGCCAGCAGTTTATCACGGGAGAACCAAGAGACCCAGTACTTC.

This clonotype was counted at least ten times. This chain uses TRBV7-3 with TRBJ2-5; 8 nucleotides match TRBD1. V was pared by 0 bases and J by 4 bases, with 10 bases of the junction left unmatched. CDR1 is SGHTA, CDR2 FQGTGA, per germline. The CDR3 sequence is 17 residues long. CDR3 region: CASSLTSSTGGRETQYF. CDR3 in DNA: TGTGCCAGCAGCTTAACGTCTTCCACAGGGGGACGAGAGACCCAGTACTTC.